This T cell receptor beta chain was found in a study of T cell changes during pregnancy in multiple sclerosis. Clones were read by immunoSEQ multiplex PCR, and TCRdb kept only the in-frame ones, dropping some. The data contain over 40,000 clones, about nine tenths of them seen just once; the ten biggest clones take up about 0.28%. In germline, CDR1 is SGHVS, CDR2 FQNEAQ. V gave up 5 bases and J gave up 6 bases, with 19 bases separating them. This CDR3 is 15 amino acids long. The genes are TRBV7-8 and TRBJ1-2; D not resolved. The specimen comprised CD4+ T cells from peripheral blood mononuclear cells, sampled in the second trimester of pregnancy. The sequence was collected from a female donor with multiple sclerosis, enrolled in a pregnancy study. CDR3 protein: CASSTLEGRVHGYTF. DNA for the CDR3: TGTGCCAGCAGCACCCTCGAGGGTAGGGTCCATGGCTACACCTTC.